This entry lists 32 T cell receptor beta chains sequenced from one sample in a study of T cell responses to AZD1222 COVID-19 vaccine. TCRdb's table, derived via immunoSEQ multiplex PCR, lists solely in-frame clones and lacks some. Of about 140,000 clones listed, roughly 90% were seen once; the top ten hold 2.5% to 3%. Material: peripheral blood, obtained on day 0 of AZD1222 vaccination. All receptors come from an adult in good health.

The chain is built from TRBV6-5 and TRBJ1-5, with 7 bases aligning to TRBD1. CDR1 and CDR2 from the germline V gene are MNHEY and SVGAGI. Losses at the gene ends were 8 bases for V and 0 bases for J; bases not matched to a gene: 7. The CDR3 is 15 residues long. The CDR3 DNA reads TGTGCCAGCCTAAAGACAGGGAATAGCAATCAGCCCCAGCATTTT. This codes for CASLKTGNSNQPQHF.

The V call is TRBV6-5, the J call TRBJ1-6; maybe TRBD1 (5 bases). Looked up from germline, CDR1 is MNHEY and CDR2 is SVGAGI. The CDR3 consists of 14 residues. V lost 6 bases and J 5 bases, leaving 11 bases between the germline ends. For the CDR3, the DNA is TGTGCCAGCAGGAGGGGCAGGGATAATTCACCCCTCCACTTT. Its protein is CASRRGRDNSPLHF.

The chain uses TRBV3-1 (or the pseudogene TRBV3-2) and TRBJ1-6, with D maybe TRBD1 (5 bases). CDR1 is LGHDT, CDR2 YNNKEL, per germline (reference sequence). V lost 4 bases, J lost 6 bases, and 16 bases lay in between. The CDR3 contains 16 residues. CDR3 coding DNA: TGTGCCAGCAGCCTGACGGGGGGAAGGGGTAATTCACCCCTCCACTTT. Translating it yields CASSLTGGRGNSPLHF.

The rearrangement uses TRBV4-2 and TRBJ1-2; D perhaps matches TRBD1 (6 bases). CDR3 size: 15 residues. Germline V gene sequence: CDR1 LGHNA, CDR2 YNFKEQ. The V gene lost 4 bases and the J gene lost 3 bases, with 15 bases spanning the gap. The CDR3 coding sequence is TGTGCCAGCAGCCCCGGACAGCTATACGACTATGGCTACACCTTC. It translates to CASSPGQLYDYGYTF.

This chain joins TRBV4-1 and TRBJ2-1, with 9 bases aligning to TRBD2. J gave up 5 bases and V 1 base, and 9 bases lay outside the gene matches. CDR1 is MGHRA and CDR2 is YSYEKL in the germline V gene. The CDR3 spans 17 residues. The CDR3 region has the DNA TGCGCCAGCAGCCAAGCCTCTCTAGCGGGGACTAACAATGAGCAGTTCTTC. Its translation is CASSQASLAGTNNEQFF.

This clone was counted only a few times. V gene TRBV3-1 (or the pseudogene TRBV3-2) combines with J gene TRBJ2-7, with D perhaps TRBD2 (5 bases). Trimming removed 4 bases from V and 5 bases from J, with 9 bases in between. This CDR3 is 12 amino acids long. Germline V gene sequence: CDR1 LGHDT, CDR2 YNNKEL (reference sequence). The CDR3 coding sequence is TGTGCCAGCAGCCTCGCTAGCAACGAGCAGTACTTC. Translation gives CASSLASNEQYF.

The chain employs TRBV5-6 and TRBJ2-6, with unresolved D. CDR1 is SGHDT and CDR2 is YYEEEE in the germline V gene. With 0 bases removed from V and 0 bases from J, the gap between germline ends came to 4 bases. This CDR3 comprises 15 residues. The CDR3 protein is CASSLGYSGANVLTF. The CDR3 coding sequence is TGTGCCAGCAGCTTGGGCTACTCTGGGGCCAACGTCCTGACTTTC.

CDR3 region: CASSSLAGSYNEQFF. In DNA, the CDR3 is TGTGCCAGCAGCTCCCTAGCGGGATCCTACAATGAGCAGTTCTTC. The genes are TRBV7-2 and TRBJ2-1; 9 nucleotides align to TRBD2. Germline assignment: CDR1 SGHTA and CDR2 FQGNSA. Trimming took 4 bases from V and 1 from J; bases not matched to a gene: 2. The CDR3 is made up of 15 amino acids. Filled out from reference TRBV7-2 and TRBJ2-1, the complete variable domain reads GAGVSQSPSNKVTEKGKDVELRCDPISGHTALYWYRQSLGQGLEFLIYFQGNSAPDKSGLPSDRFSAERTGGSVSTLTIQRTQQEDSAVYLCASSSLAGSYNEQFFGPGTRLTVL.

For the CDR3, the DNA is TGTGCCAGTAGAAGAGGGCCTTCCTACGAGCAGTACTTC. It translates to CASRRGPSYEQYF. This chain uses TRBV19 with TRBJ2-7; possibly TRBD2 for D (5 bases). Germline lookup yields CDR1 LNHDA and CDR2 SQIVND (reference sequence). Trimming stripped 6 bases from V and 1 base from J, with 10 bases between. This CDR3 is 13 amino acids long.

This sequence joins TRBV5-4 and TRBJ2-5, with 7 bases fitting TRBD1. CDR1 SGHNT and CDR2 YYREEE come from the germline V gene (reference sequence). The CDR3 runs 16 residues. The junction had 8 bases not matched to a gene; V was cut back by 2 bases and J by 1 base. The CDR3 sequence is CASSLIGTDIQETQYF. DNA for the CDR3: TGTGCCAGCAGCTTAATCGGGACAGACATCCAAGAGACCCAGTACTTC.

The chain couples TRBV6-6 to TRBJ2-7, with 8 bases lining up with TRBD1. Germline trimming cut 0 bases from V and 6 bases from J; bases unmatched to any gene: 7. The CDR3 length is 15 residues. Per germline, CDR1 MNHNY and CDR2 SVGAGI (reference sequence). The CDR3 reads CASSYSNRGSGEQYF. CDR3 DNA: TGTGCCAGCAGTTACTCGAACAGGGGGAGTGGCGAGCAGTACTTC.

The chain is built from TRBV7-8 and TRBJ1-4; D is ambiguous. The V end lost 5 bases, the J end lost 0 bases, and 13 bases lay between the germline ends. Germline V CDR1 and CDR2: SGHVS, FQNEAQ. This CDR3 is built from 16 residues. CDR3 loop: CASSPSRFATNEKLFF. In nucleotides, the CDR3 is TGTGCCAGCAGCCCCTCACGGTTTGCAACTAATGAAAAACTGTTTTTT. The variable domain in full, completed from reference TRBV7-8 and TRBJ1-4, reads GAGVSQSPRYKVAKRGQDVALRCDPISGHVSLFWYQQALGQGPEFLTYFQNEAQLDKSGLPSDRFFAERPEGSVSTLKIQRTQQEDSAVYLCASSPSRFATNEKLFFGSGTQLSVL.

The chain has TRBV13 and TRBJ1-6, with D possibly TRBD1 on 5 matching bases. Per the germline V gene, CDR1 is PRHDT and CDR2 is FYEKMQ (reference sequence). The CDR3 has 16 amino acids. V was clipped by 2 bases and J by 7 bases, with 15 bases between them. This CDR3 is CASSLSRERGNSPLHF. CDR3 sequence (DNA): TGTGCCAGCAGCTTATCCCGCGAAAGGGGAAATTCACCCCTCCACTTT.

CDR3 in DNA: TGTGCCAGCAGCAAACGAGGACAGGGCTACAATGAGCAGTTCTTC. Protein: CASSKRGQGYNEQFF. The chain employs TRBV21-1 and TRBJ2-1; TRBD1 is the table's D call and was not checked against the DNA. TRBV21-1 is recorded as a pseudogene. This CDR3 region has 15 residues.

V usage is TRBV24-1 and J usage is TRBJ2-5, with D unclear. The CDR3 totals 14 residues. Germline V lookup: CDR1 KGHDR, CDR2 SFDVKD. V was trimmed by 1 base and J by 2 bases, leaving 7 bases between them. CDR3 region: CATSDLFSQETQYF. The CDR3 nucleotides are TGTGCCACCAGTGATTTATTTAGTCAAGAGACCCAGTACTTC.

This clone was recorded once. CDR3: CASSFLGGGMPDTQYF. CDR3 bases: TGTGCCAGCAGTTTCCTGGGAGGGGGCATGCCAGATACGCAGTATTTT. J is TRBJ2-3 and V is TRBV6-2 or TRBV6-3, with D perhaps matching TRBD1 or TRBD2 (7 bases each). The CDR3 extends over 16 amino acids. Between the trimmed V and J ends, which lost 4 bases and 4 bases, there was a span of 18 bases. Germline V lookup: CDR1 MNHEY, CDR2 SVGEGT.

This clone was seen just once. This sequence joins TRBV28 and TRBJ1-2, with 9 bases identical to TRBD1. In germline, CDR1 is MDHEN, CDR2 SYDVKM. This CDR3 comprises 16 residues. Unmatched junction bases numbered 6, after V lost 2 bases and J lost 2 bases. CDR3 region: CASSLGTGLRNYGYTF. DNA for the CDR3: TGTGCCAGCAGTTTAGGGACAGGGTTAAGGAACTATGGCTACACCTTC.

The chain links TRBV19 to TRBJ1-1; D is perhaps TRBD1 (6 bases). Germline V CDR1 and CDR2: LNHDA, SQIVND (reference sequence). The CDR3 runs 13 residues. Trimming shortened V by 6 bases and J by 2 bases, and 10 bases separated the two germline ends. The CDR3 loop is CASRPQGNTEAFF. CDR3 coding DNA: TGTGCCAGTAGGCCACAGGGAAACACTGAAGCTTTCTTT. Based on the CDR3 plus reference TRBV19 and TRBJ1-1, the full variable domain is DGGITQSPKYLFRKEGQNVTLSCEQNLNHDAMYWYRQDPGQGLRLIYYSQIVNDFQKGDIAEGYSVSREKKESFPLTVTSAQKNPTAFYLCASRPQGNTEAFFGQGTRLTVV.

Only one count was recorded for this clone. This rearrangement joins TRBV2 to TRBJ1-1, with D possibly TRBD1 on 5 matching bases. Trimming shortened V by 5 bases and J by 7 bases, and 14 bases separated the two germline ends. The CDR3 sequence is 13 residues long. Germline CDR1 is SNHLY and CDR2 is FYNNEI. The CDR3 sequence is CASSQQGRDEAFF. In nucleotides, the CDR3 is TGTGCCAGCAGTCAGCAGGGCAGGGATGAAGCTTTCTTT.

This chain's CDR3 is CASSFERDNEQFF. CDR3 sequence (DNA): TGTGCCAGCAGCTTCGAAAGGGACAATGAGCAGTTCTTC. The chain employs TRBV11-3 and TRBJ2-1; no definite D call. There are 13 residues in the CDR3. Trimming removed 3 bases from V and 5 bases from J, with 8 bases in between. Germline V gene sequence: CDR1 SGHNT, CDR2 YENEEA. Full variable domain (outside the CDR3, taken from reference TRBV11-3 and TRBJ2-1): EAGVVQSPRYKIIEKKQPVAFWCNPISGHNTLYWYLQNLGQGPELLIRYENEEAVDDSQLPKDRFSAERLKGVDSTLKIQPAELGDSAVYLCASSFERDNEQFFGPGTRLTVL.

The CDR3 loop is CASSGGVGTEAFF. CDR3 bases: TGTGCCAGCAGTGGGGGCGTTGGGACTGAAGCTTTCTTT. The chain couples TRBV2 to TRBJ1-1; possible D gene TRBD1, 5 bases. Germline V gives CDR1 SNHLY, CDR2 FYNNEI. The V gene lost 4 bases and the J gene lost 5 bases, with 11 bases spanning the gap. The length of the CDR3 is 13 residues. Variable domain in full (rest from reference TRBV2 and TRBJ1-1): EPEVTQTPSHQVTQMGQEVILRCVPISNHLYFYWYRQILGQKVEFLVSFYNNEISEKSEIFDDQFSVERPDGSNFTLKIRSTKLEDSAMYFCASSGGVGTEAFFGQGTRLTVV.

The chain links TRBV9 to TRBJ2-1, with TRBD2 matching 10 bases. Trimming removed 3 bases from V and 4 bases from J; junction bases left unmatched: 13. The CDR3 is 18 amino acids. From germline, CDR1 is SGDLS and CDR2 YYNGEE. CDR3 DNA sequence: TGTGCCAGCAGCGCCCCCTCAGCGGGAGGGCCGGAGTACAATGAGCAGTTCTTC. Translated: CASSAPSAGGPEYNEQFF.

The J gene is TRBJ1-2, the V gene TRBV4-1, with TRBD1 matching over 9 bases. Trimming at V came to 0 bases and at J to 6 bases, leaving 2 bases not matched to a gene. Per the germline V gene, CDR1 is MGHRA and CDR2 is YSYEKL. The length of the CDR3 is 14 residues. The CDR3 nucleotides read TGCGCCAGCAGCCAAGAAGACAGGGGGGATGGCTACACCTTC. Protein product: CASSQEDRGDGYTF.

The chain carries TRBV5-1 and TRBJ2-5; 9 bases are a match to TRBD2. CDR1 and CDR2 (germline): SGHRS, YFSETQ. V lost 6 bases, J lost 7 bases, and 13 bases stayed unmatched. The CDR3 is 15 residues long. The CDR3 is CASTMALAGEGTQYF. The CDR3 bases are TGCGCCAGCACCATGGCCTTAGCGGGAGAAGGGACCCAGTACTTC.

V and J are TRBV9 and TRBJ2-7; the D gene could be TRBD1 or TRBD2 (5 bases each). Trimming took 4 bases from V and 3 from J, leaving 14 bases between them. Germline V gene lookup returns CDR1 SGDLS and CDR2 YYNGEE. The CDR3 consists of 14 residues. DNA for the CDR3: TGTGCCAGCAGCTTGGGACCGTCAATCTACGAGCAGTACTTC. It codes for CASSLGPSIYEQYF.

V gene TRBV7-9 combines with J gene TRBJ1-4; D may be TRBD1 (6 bases). Trimming cost V 2 bases and J 4 bases, with 11 bases left between them. The CDR3 spans 15 residues. CDR1 SEHNR and CDR2 FQNEAQ come from the germline V gene (reference sequence). CDR3 in DNA: TGTGCCAGCAGCTTAACGCAGGGGAGTAATGAAAAACTGTTTTTT. It codes for CASSLTQGSNEKLFF.

The chain carries TRBV27 and TRBJ2-3; no reliable D call. V was cut by 8 bases and J by 0 bases, with 9 bases left in between. Germline V CDR1 and CDR2: MNHEY, SMNVEV (reference sequence). This CDR3 contains 13 residues. The CDR3 sequence: CASPHLSTDTQYF. The CDR3 bases are TGTGCCAGCCCCCACCTTAGCACAGATACGCAGTATTTT.

The V and J genes are TRBV2 and TRBJ1-4, with D possibly TRBD1 on 5 matching bases. V shed 6 bases and J shed 8 bases, with 19 bases lying between them. The CDR3 totals 15 residues. Germline V CDR1 and CDR2: SNHLY, FYNNEI. As DNA, the CDR3 is TGTGCCAGCAGAGGATTCAAAGAGGGGATCGAAAAACTGTTTTTT. Translating gives CASRGFKEGIEKLFF.

The chain uses TRBV4-3 and TRBJ2-1; 7 bases match TRBD2. This CDR3 contains 17 residues. Germline V gene data show CDR1 as LGHNA and CDR2 as YSLEER. Trimming took 1 base from V and 6 from J; bases not matched to a gene: 12. CDR3 in DNA: TGCGCCAGCAGCCAAGTCCAGTGGGACTATGACCGCAATGAGCAGTTCTTC. Its translation: CASSQVQWDYDRNEQFF.

V and J are TRBV5-1 and TRBJ2-1, with D unresolved. Germline CDR1 is SGHRS and CDR2 is YFSETQ. Trimming took 2 bases from V and 5 from J, leaving 11 bases between them. The CDR3 is 14 amino acids. The CDR3 DNA reads as TGCGCCAGCAGCTTCTCCAGTGGGAACAATGAGCAGTTCTTC. Its translation: CASSFSSGNNEQFF.

The rearrangement joins TRBV9 to TRBJ1-2; TRBD1 agrees at 7 bases. CDR1 SGDLS and CDR2 YYNGEE come from the germline V gene. The CDR3 is 14 residues long. Trimming took 3 bases from V and 4 from J; bases not matched to a gene: 6. CDR3 sequence reads: CASSAPGQRYGYTF. CDR3 coding DNA: TGTGCCAGCAGCGCCCCGGGACAGCGCTATGGCTACACCTTC.

The chain combines TRBV6-4 with TRBJ1-6, with D perhaps matching TRBD1 (5 bases). Germline lookup yields CDR1 MRHNA and CDR2 SNTAGT. The CDR3 extends over 13 amino acids. V lost 3 bases to trimming and J lost 7 bases, with 7 bases between them. The CDR3: CASSEQENSPLHF. The CDR3 nucleotides read TGTGCCAGCAGTGAACAGGAGAATTCACCCCTCCACTTT.